The rows below give T cell receptor beta chains drawn from one sample of a study of T cell clusters in autoimmune cytopenias. TCRdb re-called the multiplex PCR reads and gives one entry per CDR3 protein, without DNA. The table counts approximately 9,400 distinct CDR3 sequences; around a tenth lies in the top ten. The source material was peripheral blood. All receptors come from a human donor with an autoimmune cytopenia or autoimmune hepatitis (not recorded which). Both conserved end residues are part of each CDR3. For some rows the clone size is stated as once, few or many, or as a class when expanded; others skip it.

j_gene: TRBJ2-6
abundance: medium-sized
v_gene: TRBV19
CDR3aa: CASSLTGGNGANVLTF

j_gene: TRBJ1-6
abundance: -
v_gene: TRBV6-5
CDR3aa: CASSYSGATNSYSPLHF

j_gene: TRBJ1-1
abundance: -
v_gene: TRBV6-1
CDR3aa: CASSVGTGNTEAFF

j_gene: TRBJ1-1
abundance: -
v_gene: TRBV20-1
CDR3aa: CSASSDGQFQTGAFF

j_gene: TRBJ1-5
abundance: -
v_gene: TRBV19
CDR3aa: CASSIFAGSSNQPQHF

j_gene: TRBJ2-2
abundance: medium-sized
v_gene: TRBV7-6
CDR3aa: CASSPFPGRGTGELFF

j_gene: TRBJ2-2
abundance: -
v_gene: TRBV20-1
CDR3aa: CSASRGIAGDTGELFF

j_gene: TRBJ2-4
abundance: -
v_gene: TRBV7-9
CDR3aa: CASSLAPTGKIDIQYF

j_gene: TRBJ1-6
abundance: medium-sized
v_gene: TRBV10-3
CDR3aa: CAIRPGVEDSPLHF

j_gene: TRBJ2-2
abundance: -
v_gene: TRBV5-1
CDR3aa: CASSLGGQGMNTGELFF

j_gene: TRBJ1-3
abundance: medium-sized
v_gene: TRBV6-5
CDR3aa: CASGGVETGASSGNTIYF

j_gene: TRBJ2-3
abundance: -
v_gene: TRBV12-3/TRBV12-4
CDR3aa: CASSPGLAIADTQYF

j_gene: TRBJ2-7
abundance: -
v_gene: TRBV4-3
CDR3aa: CASSPGGRSYEQYF

j_gene: TRBJ2-1
abundance: -
v_gene: TRBV7-2
CDR3aa: CASSKQGAGARSYNEQFF

j_gene: TRBJ1-1
abundance: -
v_gene: TRBV20-1
CDR3aa: CSARGGSRSDTEAFF

j_gene: TRBJ2-5
abundance: medium-sized
v_gene: TRBV18
CDR3aa: CASSPGAQETQYF

j_gene: TRBJ2-6
abundance: -
v_gene: TRBV5-5
CDR3aa: CASSLESSGGYSGANVLTF

j_gene: TRBJ2-1
abundance: medium-sized
v_gene: TRBV6-5
CDR3aa: CASRPGQVHNEQFF